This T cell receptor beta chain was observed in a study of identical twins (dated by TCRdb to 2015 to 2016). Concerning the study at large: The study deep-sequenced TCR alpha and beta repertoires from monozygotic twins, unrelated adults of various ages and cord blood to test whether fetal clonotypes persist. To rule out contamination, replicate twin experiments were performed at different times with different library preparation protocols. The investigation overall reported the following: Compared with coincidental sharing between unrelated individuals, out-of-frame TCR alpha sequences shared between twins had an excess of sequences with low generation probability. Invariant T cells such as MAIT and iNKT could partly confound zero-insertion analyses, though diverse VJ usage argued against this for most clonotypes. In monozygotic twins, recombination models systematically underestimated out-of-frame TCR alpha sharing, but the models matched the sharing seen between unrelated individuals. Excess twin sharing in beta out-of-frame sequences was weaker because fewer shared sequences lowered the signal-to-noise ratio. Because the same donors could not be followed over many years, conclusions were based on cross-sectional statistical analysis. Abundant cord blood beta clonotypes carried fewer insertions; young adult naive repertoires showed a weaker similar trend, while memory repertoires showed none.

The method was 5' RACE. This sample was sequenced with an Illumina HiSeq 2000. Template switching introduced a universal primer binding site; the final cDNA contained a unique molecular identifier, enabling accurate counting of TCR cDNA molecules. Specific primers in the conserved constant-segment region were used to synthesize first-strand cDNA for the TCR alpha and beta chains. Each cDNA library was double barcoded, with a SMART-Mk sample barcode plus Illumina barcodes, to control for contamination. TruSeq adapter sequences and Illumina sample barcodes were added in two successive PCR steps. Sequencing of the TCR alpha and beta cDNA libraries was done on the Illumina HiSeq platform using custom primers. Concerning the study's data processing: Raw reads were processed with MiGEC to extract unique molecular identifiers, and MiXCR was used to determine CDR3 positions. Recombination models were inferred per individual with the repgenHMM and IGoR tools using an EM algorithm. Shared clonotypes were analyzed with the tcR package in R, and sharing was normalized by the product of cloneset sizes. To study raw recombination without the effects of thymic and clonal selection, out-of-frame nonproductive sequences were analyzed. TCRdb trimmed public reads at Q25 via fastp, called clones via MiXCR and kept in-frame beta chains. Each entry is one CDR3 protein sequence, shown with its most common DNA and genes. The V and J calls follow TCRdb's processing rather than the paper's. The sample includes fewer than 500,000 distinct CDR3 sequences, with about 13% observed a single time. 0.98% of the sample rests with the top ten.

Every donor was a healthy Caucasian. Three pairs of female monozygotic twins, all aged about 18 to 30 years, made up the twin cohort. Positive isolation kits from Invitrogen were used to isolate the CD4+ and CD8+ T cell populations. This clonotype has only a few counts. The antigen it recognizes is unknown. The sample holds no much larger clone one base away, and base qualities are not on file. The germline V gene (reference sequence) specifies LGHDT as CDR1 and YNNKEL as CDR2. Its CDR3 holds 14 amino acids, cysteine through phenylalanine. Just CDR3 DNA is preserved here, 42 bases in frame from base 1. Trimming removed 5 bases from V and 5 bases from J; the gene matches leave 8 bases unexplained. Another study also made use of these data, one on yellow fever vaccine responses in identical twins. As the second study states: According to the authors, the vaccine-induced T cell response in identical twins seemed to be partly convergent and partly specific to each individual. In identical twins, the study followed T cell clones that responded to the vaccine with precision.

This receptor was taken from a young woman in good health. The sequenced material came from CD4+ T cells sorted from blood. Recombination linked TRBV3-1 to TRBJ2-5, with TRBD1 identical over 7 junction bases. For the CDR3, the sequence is CASSTGEMRETQYF. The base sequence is TGTGCCAGCAGCACAGGGGAGATGCGGGAGACCCAGTACTTC.